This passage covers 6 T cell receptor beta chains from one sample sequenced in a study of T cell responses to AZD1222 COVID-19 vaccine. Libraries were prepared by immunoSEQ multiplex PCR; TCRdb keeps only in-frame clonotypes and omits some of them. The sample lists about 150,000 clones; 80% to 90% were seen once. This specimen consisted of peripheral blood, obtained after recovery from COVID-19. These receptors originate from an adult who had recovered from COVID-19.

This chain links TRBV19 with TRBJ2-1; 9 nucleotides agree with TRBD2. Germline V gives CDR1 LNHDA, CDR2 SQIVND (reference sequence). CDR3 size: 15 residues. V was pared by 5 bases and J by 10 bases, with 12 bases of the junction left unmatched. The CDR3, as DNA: TGTGCCAGTAGTTCTGGACTAGCGATACTGGGGGAGCAGTTCTTC. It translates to CASSSGLAILGEQFF. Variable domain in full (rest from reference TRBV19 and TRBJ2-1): DGGITQSPKYLFRKEGQNVTLSCEQNLNHDAMYWYRQDPGQGLRLIYYSQIVNDFQKGDIAEGYSVSREKKESFPLTVTSAQKNPTAFYLCASSSGLAILGEQFFGPGTRLTVL.

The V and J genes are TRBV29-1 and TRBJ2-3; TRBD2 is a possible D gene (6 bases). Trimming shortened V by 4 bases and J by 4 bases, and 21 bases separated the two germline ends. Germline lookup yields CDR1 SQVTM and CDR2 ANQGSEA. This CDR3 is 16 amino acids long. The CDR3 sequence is CSVVIRRLVVADTQYF. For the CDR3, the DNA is TGCAGCGTTGTTATTAGGAGACTAGTAGTTGCAGATACGCAGTATTTT.

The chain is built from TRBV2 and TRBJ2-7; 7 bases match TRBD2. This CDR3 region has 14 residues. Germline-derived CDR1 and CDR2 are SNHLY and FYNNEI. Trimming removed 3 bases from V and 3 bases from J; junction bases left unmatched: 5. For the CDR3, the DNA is TGTGCCAGCAGTGAGGGAGGGAGTAGCTACGAGCAGTACTTC. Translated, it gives CASSEGGSSYEQYF.

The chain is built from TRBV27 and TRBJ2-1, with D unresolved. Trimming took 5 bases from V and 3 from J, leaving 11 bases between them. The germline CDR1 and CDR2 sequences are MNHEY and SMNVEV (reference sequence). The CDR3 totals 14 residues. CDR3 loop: CASSPQGGYNEQFF. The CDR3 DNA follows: TGTGCCAGCAGTCCCCAAGGCGGCTACAATGAGCAGTTCTTC.

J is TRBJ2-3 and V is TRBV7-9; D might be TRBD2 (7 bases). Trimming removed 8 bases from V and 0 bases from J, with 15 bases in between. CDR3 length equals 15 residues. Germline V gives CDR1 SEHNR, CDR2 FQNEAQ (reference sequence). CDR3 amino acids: CASPARGASTDTQYF. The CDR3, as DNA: TGTGCCAGCCCCGCCCGGGGGGCCAGCACAGATACGCAGTATTTT.

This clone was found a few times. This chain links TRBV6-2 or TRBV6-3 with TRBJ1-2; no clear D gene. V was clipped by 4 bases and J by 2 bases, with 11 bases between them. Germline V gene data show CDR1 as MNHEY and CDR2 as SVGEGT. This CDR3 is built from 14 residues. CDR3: CASSSPLKNYGYTF. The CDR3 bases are TGTGCCAGCAGTTCCCCCCTAAAGAACTATGGCTACACCTTC.